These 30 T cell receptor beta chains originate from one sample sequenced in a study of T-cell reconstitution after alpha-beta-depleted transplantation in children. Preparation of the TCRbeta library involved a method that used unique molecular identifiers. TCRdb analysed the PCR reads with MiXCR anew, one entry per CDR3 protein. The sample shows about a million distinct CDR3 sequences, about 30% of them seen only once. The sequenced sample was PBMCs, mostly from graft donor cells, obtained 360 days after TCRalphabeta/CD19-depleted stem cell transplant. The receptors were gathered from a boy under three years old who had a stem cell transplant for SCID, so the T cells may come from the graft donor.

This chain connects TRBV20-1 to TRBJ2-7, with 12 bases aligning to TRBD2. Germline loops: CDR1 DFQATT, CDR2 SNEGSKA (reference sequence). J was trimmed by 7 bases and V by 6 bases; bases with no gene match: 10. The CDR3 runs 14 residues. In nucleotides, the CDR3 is TGCAGTGCCGACCCTAGCGGGGGGGCCGAAGAGCAGTACTTC. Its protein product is CSADPSGGAEEQYF.

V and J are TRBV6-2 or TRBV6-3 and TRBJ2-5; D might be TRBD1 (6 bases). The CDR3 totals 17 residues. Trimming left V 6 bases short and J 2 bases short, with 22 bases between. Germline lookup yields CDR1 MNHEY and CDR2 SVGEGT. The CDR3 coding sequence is TGTGCCAGCAGCCGCTCCTTAGGAGGACAGAAACAAGAGACCCAGTACTTC. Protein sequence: CASSRSLGGQKQETQYF.

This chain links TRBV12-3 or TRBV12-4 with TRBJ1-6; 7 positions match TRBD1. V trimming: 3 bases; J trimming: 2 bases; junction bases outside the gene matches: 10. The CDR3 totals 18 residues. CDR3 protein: CASSFFPGTVPYNSPLHF. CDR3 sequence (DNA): TGTGCCAGCAGTTTTTTCCCGGGGACAGTTCCCTATAATTCACCCCTCCACTTT.

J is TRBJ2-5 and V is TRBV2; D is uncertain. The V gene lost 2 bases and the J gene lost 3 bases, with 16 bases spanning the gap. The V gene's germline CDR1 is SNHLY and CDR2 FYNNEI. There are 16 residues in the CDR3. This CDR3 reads CASSERYTAAEETQYF. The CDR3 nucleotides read TGTGCCAGCAGTGAAAGGTACACGGCCGCAGAAGAGACCCAGTACTTC.

The CDR3 DNA is TGCGCCAGCATTGGCTCCGGGACGCCGAACACCGGGGAGCTGTTTTTT. Its protein is CASIGSGTPNTGELFF. The V gene is TRBV5-1, the J gene TRBJ2-2; the D call may be TRBD1 or TRBD2 (5 bases each). CDR3 length equals 16 residues. Trimming removed 6 bases at V and 0 bases at J, with 15 bases between. Germline CDR1 SGHRS, CDR2 YFSETQ.

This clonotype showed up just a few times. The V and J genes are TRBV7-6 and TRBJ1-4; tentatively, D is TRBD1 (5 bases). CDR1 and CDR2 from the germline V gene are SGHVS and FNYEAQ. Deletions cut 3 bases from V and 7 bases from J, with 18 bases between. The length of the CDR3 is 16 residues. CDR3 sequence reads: CASSFSPEGRGEKLFF. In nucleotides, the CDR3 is TGTGCCAGCAGCTTCTCCCCGGAGGGGAGGGGTGAAAAACTGTTTTTT.

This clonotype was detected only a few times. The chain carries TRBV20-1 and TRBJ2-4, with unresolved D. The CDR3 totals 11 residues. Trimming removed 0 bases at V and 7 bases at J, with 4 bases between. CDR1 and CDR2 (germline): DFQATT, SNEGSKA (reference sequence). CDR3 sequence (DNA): TGCAGTGCTAGAGATTGGAACATTCAGTACTTC. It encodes CSARDWNIQYF.

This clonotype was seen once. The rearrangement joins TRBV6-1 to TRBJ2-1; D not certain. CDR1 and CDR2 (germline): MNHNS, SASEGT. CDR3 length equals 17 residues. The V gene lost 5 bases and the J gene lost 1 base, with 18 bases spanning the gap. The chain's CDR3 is CASSLKGFPSSYNEQFF. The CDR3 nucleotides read TGTGCCAGCAGTCTCAAGGGATTCCCTTCGTCCTACAATGAGCAGTTCTTC.

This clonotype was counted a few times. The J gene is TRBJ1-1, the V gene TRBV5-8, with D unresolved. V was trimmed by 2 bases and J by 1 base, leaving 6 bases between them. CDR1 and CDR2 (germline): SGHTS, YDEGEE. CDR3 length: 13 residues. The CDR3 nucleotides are TGTGCCAGCAGCTTTACGCCGAACACTGAAGCTTTCTTT. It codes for CASSFTPNTEAFF.

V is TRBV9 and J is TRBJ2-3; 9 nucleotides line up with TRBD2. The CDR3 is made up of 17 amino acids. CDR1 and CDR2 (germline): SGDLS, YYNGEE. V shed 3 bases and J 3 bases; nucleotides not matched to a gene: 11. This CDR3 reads CASSAHSAGGKTDTQYF. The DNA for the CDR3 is TGTGCCAGCAGCGCCCATTCTGCGGGGGGGAAGACAGATACGCAGTATTTT.

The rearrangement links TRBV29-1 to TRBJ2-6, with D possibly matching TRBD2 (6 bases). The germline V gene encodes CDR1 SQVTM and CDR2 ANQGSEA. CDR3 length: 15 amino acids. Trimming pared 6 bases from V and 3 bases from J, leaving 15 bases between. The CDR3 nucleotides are TGCAGCGTCTCTCGGCGGGGACGTGGGGCCAACGTCCTGACTTTC. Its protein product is CSVSRRGRGANVLTF. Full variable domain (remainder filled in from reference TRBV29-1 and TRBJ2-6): SAVISQKPSRDICQRGTSLTIQCQVDSQVTMMFWYRQQPGQSLTLIATANQGSEATYESGFVIDKFPISRPNLTFSTLTVSNMSPEDSSIYLCSVSRRGRGANVLTFGAGSRLTVL.

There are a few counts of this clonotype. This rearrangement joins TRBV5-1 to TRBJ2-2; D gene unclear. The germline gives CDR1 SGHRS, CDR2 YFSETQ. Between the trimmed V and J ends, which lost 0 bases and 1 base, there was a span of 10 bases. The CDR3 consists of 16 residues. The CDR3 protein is CASSLVGRLNTGELFF. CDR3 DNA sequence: TGCGCCAGCAGCTTGGTCGGCCGACTGAACACCGGGGAGCTGTTTTTT.

The CDR3 DNA follows: TGTGCCAGCAGCCTCCGGATAGGACAGGGCGAGAACACTGAAGCTTTCTTT. Residues: CASSLRIGQGENTEAFF. The chain carries TRBV7-8 and TRBJ1-1; TRBD1 agrees at 8 bases. V gave up 5 bases and J gave up 1 base; unmatched junction bases: 12. This CDR3 has 17 residues. Germline V gene lookup returns CDR1 SGHVS and CDR2 FQNEAQ.

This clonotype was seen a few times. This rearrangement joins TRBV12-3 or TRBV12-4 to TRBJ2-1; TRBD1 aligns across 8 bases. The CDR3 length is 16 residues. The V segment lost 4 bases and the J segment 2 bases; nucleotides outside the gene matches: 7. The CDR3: CASSSATGGPYNEQFF. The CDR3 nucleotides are TGTGCCAGCAGTTCGGCTACAGGGGGTCCCTACAATGAGCAGTTCTTC.

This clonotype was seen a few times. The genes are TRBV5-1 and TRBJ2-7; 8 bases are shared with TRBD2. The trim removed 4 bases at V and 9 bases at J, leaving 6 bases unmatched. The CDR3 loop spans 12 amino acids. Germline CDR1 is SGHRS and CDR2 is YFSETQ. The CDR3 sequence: CASSLSGGAQYF. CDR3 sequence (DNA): TGCGCCAGCAGCCTAAGCGGGGGAGCGCAGTACTTC.

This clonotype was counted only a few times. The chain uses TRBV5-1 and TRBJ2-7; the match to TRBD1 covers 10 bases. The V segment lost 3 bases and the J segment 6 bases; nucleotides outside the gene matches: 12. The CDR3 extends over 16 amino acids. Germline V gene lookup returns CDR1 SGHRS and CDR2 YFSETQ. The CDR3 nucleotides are TGCGCCAGCAGCTGGCCCGGGACAGGGGTACGGTCCGAGCAGTACTTC. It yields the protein CASSWPGTGVRSEQYF.

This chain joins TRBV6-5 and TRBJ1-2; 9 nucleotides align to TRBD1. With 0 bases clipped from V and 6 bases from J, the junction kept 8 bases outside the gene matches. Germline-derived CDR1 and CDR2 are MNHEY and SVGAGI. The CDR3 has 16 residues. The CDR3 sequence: CASSYSFSTGGNGYTF. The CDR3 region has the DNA TGTGCCAGCAGTTACTCCTTTTCGACAGGGGGGAATGGCTACACCTTC.

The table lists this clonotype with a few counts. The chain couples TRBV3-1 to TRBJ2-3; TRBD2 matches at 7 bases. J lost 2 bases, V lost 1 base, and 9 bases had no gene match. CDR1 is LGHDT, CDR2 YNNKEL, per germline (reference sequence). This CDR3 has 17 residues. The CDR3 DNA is TGTGCCAGCAGCCAAGTGGGCGGGGGAATATCCACAGATACGCAGTATTTT. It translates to CASSQVGGGISTDTQYF.

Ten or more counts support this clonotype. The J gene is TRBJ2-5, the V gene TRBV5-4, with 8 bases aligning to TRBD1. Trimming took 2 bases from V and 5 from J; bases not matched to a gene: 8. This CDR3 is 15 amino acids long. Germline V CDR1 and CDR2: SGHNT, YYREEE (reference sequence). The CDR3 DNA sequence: TGTGCCAGCAGCTTTTATAACAGGGGGAAGGAGACCCAGTACTTC. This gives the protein CASSFYNRGKETQYF.

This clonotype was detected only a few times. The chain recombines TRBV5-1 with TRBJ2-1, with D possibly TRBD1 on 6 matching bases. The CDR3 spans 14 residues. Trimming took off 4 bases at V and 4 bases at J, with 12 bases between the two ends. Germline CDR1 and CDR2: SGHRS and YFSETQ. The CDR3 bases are TGCGCCAGCAGCCGTCCGGACAGTTACAATGAGCAGTTCTTC. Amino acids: CASSRPDSYNEQFF.

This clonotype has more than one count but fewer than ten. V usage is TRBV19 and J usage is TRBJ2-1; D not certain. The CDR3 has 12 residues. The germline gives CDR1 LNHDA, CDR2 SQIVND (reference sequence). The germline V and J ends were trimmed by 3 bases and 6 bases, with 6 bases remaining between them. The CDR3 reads CASSMAPNEQFF. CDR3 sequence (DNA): TGTGCCAGTAGTATGGCCCCCAATGAGCAGTTCTTC.

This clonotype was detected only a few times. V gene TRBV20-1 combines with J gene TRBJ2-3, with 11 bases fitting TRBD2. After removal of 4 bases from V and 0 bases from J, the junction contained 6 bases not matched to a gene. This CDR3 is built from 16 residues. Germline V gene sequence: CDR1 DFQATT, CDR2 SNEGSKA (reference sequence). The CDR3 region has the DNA TGCAGTGCTACTAGCGGGGGGCCCCTTAGCACAGATACGCAGTATTTT. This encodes CSATSGGPLSTDTQYF.

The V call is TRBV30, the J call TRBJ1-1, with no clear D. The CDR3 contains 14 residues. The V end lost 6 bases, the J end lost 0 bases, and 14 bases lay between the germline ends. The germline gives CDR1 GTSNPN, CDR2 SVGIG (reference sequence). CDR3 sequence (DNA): TGTGCCTGTACCAGCAAGTTTATGAACACTGAAGCTTTCTTT. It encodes CACTSKFMNTEAFF.

CDR3 nucleotide sequence: TGCAGCGTCCAAGGACCGAGGAACACTGAAGCTTTCTTT. Protein sequence: CSVQGPRNTEAFF. V gene TRBV29-1 combines with J gene TRBJ1-1, with D unclear. The germline CDR1 and CDR2 sequences are SQVTM and ANQGSEA. The CDR3 runs to 13 residues. V dropped 6 bases and J dropped 1 base, with 12 bases sitting between them.

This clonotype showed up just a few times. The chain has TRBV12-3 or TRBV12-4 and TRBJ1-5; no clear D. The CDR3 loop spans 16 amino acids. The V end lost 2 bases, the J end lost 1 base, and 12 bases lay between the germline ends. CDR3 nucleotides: TGTGCCAGCAGTTTAATTGGGTACGGAAGCAATCAGCCCCAGCATTTT. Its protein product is CASSLIGYGSNQPQHF.

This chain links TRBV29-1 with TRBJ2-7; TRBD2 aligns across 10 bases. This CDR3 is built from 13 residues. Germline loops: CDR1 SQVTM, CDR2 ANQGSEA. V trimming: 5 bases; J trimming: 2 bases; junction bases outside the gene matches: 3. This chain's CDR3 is CSVSGGEAYEQYF. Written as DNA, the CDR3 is TGCAGCGTTAGCGGGGGGGAAGCCTACGAGCAGTACTTC.

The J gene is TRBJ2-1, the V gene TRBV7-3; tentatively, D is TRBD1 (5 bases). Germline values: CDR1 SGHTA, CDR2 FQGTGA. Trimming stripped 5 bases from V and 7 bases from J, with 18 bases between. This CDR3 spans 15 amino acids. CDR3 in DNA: TGTGCCAGCAGCCAGACGGCAGGGTCGAGTAATGAGCAGTTCTTC. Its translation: CASSQTAGSSNEQFF.

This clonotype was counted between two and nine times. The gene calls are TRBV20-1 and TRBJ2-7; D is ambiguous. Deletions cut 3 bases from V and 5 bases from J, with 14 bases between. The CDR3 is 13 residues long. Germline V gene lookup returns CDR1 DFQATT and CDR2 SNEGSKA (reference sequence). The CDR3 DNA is TGCAGTGCTAGTTTAGGGTATCTGGACGAGCAGTACTTC. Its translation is CSASLGYLDEQYF.

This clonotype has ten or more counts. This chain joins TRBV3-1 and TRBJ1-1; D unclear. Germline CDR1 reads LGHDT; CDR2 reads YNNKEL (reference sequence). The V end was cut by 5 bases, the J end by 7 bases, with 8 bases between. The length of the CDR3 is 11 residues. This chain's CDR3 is CASSTQLEAFF. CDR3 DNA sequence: TGTGCCAGCAGCACACAGCTTGAAGCTTTCTTT.

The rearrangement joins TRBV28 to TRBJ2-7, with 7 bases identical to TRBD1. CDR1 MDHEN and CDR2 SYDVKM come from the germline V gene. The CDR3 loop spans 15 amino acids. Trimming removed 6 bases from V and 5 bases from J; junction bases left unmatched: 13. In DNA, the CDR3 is TGTGCCAGCAGGCCTGACAGGGTATCATTCCACGAGCAGTACTTC. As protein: CASRPDRVSFHEQYF.